The rows below give T cell receptor beta chains drawn from one sample of a study of cytomegalovirus exposure and HLA in healthy donors. Some clones are missing from TCRdb's copy, which holds only in-frame ones; the method was immunoSEQ multiplex PCR. The table has fewer than 180,000 clones, about 64% seen once. Sequencing was carried out using PBMCs. Receptors originate from an older woman in good health and CMV-seropositive. The CDR3 runs from the conserved cysteine through the conserved F or W. The order of the fields is D gene, V gene, J gene, clone size, CDR3 protein, CDR3 DNA. D genes are given only for firm matches. Only part of the rows carry a size: once, few, many, or a class if the clone is expanded.

>TRBD2|TRBV5-7|TRBJ2-7|-
CASRPLADLSGDEQYF
TGTGCCAGCAGGCCACTAGCGGACCTTAGCGGGGACGAGCAGTACTTC
>-|TRBV28|TRBJ1-1|-
CASSPTNTEAFF
TGTGCCAGCAGCCCGACTAACACTGAAGCTTTCTTT
>-|TRBV5-4|TRBJ2-1|-
CASSFPEPSNEQFF
TGTGCCAGCAGCTTCCCCGAGCCGAGCAATGAGCAGTTCTTC
>TRBD2|TRBV27|TRBJ2-7|few
CASRPGLGTYEQYF
TGTGCCAGCAGACCCGGACTAGGTACCTACGAGCAGTACTTC
>TRBD2|TRBV4-2|TRBJ2-1|few
CASSLGLGVYNEQFF
TGTGCCAGCAGCCTCGGACTAGGGGTCTACAATGAGCAGTTCTTC
>-|TRBV13|TRBJ2-1|few
CASSLDSGRYNEQFF
TGTGCCAGCAGCTTAGACAGCGGCCGCTACAATGAGCAGTTCTTC
>TRBD1|TRBV5-6|TRBJ1-2|-
CASSLDRARNFYGYTF
TGTGCCAGCAGCCTGGACAGGGCCCGAAACTTTTATGGCTACACCTTC
>TRBD2|TRBV5-1|TRBJ2-3|-
CASSGGTSVSTDTQYF
TGCGCCAGCAGCGGCGGGACTAGCGTAAGCACAGATACGCAGTATTTT
>TRBD2|TRBV9|TRBJ2-3|-
CASSVGAGGGTDTQYF
TGTGCCAGCAGCGTAGGAGCGGGAGGAGGGACAGATACGCAGTATTTT
>-|TRBV28|TRBJ2-5|-
CASKMRRAPQETQYF
TGTGCCAGCAAAATGAGGAGGGCCCCCCAAGAGACCCAGTACTTC
>TRBD2|TRBV5-1|TRBJ2-1|-
CASSLPGTSGPDNEQFF
TGCGCCAGCAGCCTTCCCGGGACTAGCGGGCCTGACAATGAGCAGTTCTTC
>-|TRBV9|TRBJ2-3|-
CASSVVAGGTDTQYF
TGTGCCAGCAGCGTAGTGGCAGGGGGCACAGATACGCAGTATTTT
>TRBD2|TRBV28|TRBJ2-5|-
CASSWGLAESGTQYF
TGTGCCAGCAGTTGGGGACTAGCGGAAAGTGGGACCCAGTACTTC
>-|TRBV18|TRBJ2-2|-
CASSPRVGQNTGELFF
TGTGCCAGCTCACCACGAGTCGGACAGAACACCGGGGAGCTGTTTTTT
>TRBD1|TRBV25-1|TRBJ1-4|many
CASRMDRERSGEKLFF
TGTGCCAGCAGGATGGACAGGGAGAGAAGTGGTGAAAAACTGTTTTTT
>TRBD1|TRBV14|TRBJ2-2|-
CASSRGQTAGELFF
TGTGCCAGCAGCCGGGGACAGACGGCCGGGGAGCTGTTTTTT
>TRBD2|TRBV7-8|TRBJ2-1|-
CASSTSATSYNEQFF
TGTGCCAGCAGCACTAGCGCCACCTCCTACAATGAGCAGTTCTTC
>-|TRBV28|TRBJ2-6|-
CASSLSGARANVLTF
TGTGCCAGCAGTTTAAGCGGCGCTCGGGCCAACGTCCTGACTTTC
>TRBD2|TRBV6-5|TRBJ2-1|once
CASSRLSSGINRFF
TGTGCCAGCAGCCGGCTGTCTAGCGGGATCAATCGGTTCTTC
>TRBD2|TRBV10-1|TRBJ2-1|once
CASLLYTSGGNNEQFF
TGCGCCAGCCTCCTCTATACTAGCGGGGGAAACAATGAGCAGTTCTTC
>TRBD2|TRBV19|TRBJ2-7|few
CASAPLAGGSYEQYF
TGTGCCAGTGCCCCCTTGGCGGGAGGTTCCTACGAGCAGTACTTC
>-|TRBV4-3|TRBJ2-1|few
CASSQTLATSYNEQFF
TGCGCCAGCAGCCAAACCCTAGCGACCTCCTACAATGAGCAGTTCTTC
>TRBD2|TRBV11-2|TRBJ2-2|-
CASLDSGRYTGELFF
TGTGCCAGCCTCGATAGCGGGAGATACACCGGGGAGCTGTTTTTT
>-|TRBV29-1|TRBJ2-3|few
CSVPGMGTDTQYF
TGCAGCGTTCCAGGGATGGGCACAGATACGCAGTATTTT
>TRBD2|TRBV28|TRBJ2-5|-
CASSFGTSQETQYF
TGTGCCAGCAGTTTCGGGACTAGTCAAGAGACCCAGTACTTC
>-|TRBV5-1|TRBJ2-1|-
CASSLGRINEQFF
TGCGCCAGCAGCTTGGGCAGGATCAATGAGCAGTTCTTC
>TRBD2|TRBV27|TRBJ2-7|-
CASSLAGGSQGYEQYF
TGTGCCAGCAGTTTAGCGGGAGGGTCCCAAGGTTACGAGCAGTACTTC
>-|TRBV5-1|TRBJ2-1|-
CASSLTEGLYNEQFF
TGCGCCAGCAGCTTGACGGAGGGCCTCTACAATGAGCAGTTCTTC
>-|TRBV7-2|TRBJ2-3|-
CASSLDRGGWDTQYF
TGTGCCAGCAGCTTAGACCGGGGTGGATGGGATACGCAGTATTTT
>-|TRBV7-9|TRBJ2-7|-
CASSPTLSEQYF
TGTGCCAGCAGCCCCACGCTCAGCGAGCAGTACTTC
>-|TRBV5-1|TRBJ2-3|few
CASSLGQPTDTQYF
TGCGCCAGCAGCTTAGGACAGCCCACAGATACGCAGTATTTT
>TRBD1|TRBV6-6|TRBJ1-1|once
CASSSTGVVAFF
TGTGCCAGCAGTTCGACAGGGGTCGTGGCTTTCTTT
>-|TRBV28|TRBJ2-1|-
CASSLSGNSYNEQFF
TGTGCCAGCAGTTTGTCGGGAAACTCCTACAATGAGCAGTTCTTC
>-|TRBV28|TRBJ2-7|-
CASSLGGQTYEQYF
TGTGCCAGCAGTTTAGGGGGACAAACCTACGAGCAGTACTTC
>TRBD1|TRBV29-1|TRBJ1-1|-
CSVSGTANTEAFF
TGCAGCGTTTCCGGGACAGCGAACACTGAAGCTTTCTTT